This entry lists 15 T cell receptor beta chains sequenced from one sample in a study of T cells in Graves' hyperthyroidism and ophthalmopathy. Amplification of TCR beta CDR3 regions used RNA as the template. The primer set for the first-round RT-PCR of the TCR CDR3 was HTBI. TCRdb ran MiXCR on the multiplex PCR reads and lists one entry per CDR3 protein. The profile shows 470,000 or so distinct CDR3 sequences, 20% to 25% of them singletons. Material for sequencing was blood. These receptors all stem from a man aged 18 to 35 with Graves' hyperthyroidism.

This clonotype was recorded many times. This chain connects TRBV12-3 or TRBV12-4 to TRBJ2-2, with unresolved D. This CDR3 is built from 15 residues. Trimming left V 5 bases short and J 1 base short, with 11 bases between. DNA for the CDR3: TGTGCCAGCAGTCCCCCAAGAGTGAACACCGGGGAGCTGTTTTTT. Translating it yields CASSPPRVNTGELFF.

This clonotype was detected only a few times. The chain uses TRBV10-3 and TRBJ1-2; 7 nucleotides agree with TRBD1. The CDR3 loop spans 16 amino acids. Germline assignment: CDR1 ENHRY and CDR2 SYGVKD. The junction had 6 bases not matched to a gene; V was cut back by 0 bases and J by 2 bases. Written as DNA, the CDR3 is TGTGCCATCAGTGAGTCAGGAGGGACAGTGAACTATGGCTACACCTTC. It is translated as CAISESGGTVNYGYTF.

V usage is TRBV5-4 and J usage is TRBJ1-1; TRBD1 matches 12 bases. Trimming took 0 bases from V and 4 from J; bases not matched to a gene: 10. CDR1 and CDR2 (germline): SGHNT, YYREEE (reference sequence). The CDR3 consists of 18 residues. The CDR3 DNA reads as TGTGCCAGCAGCTTGGTTTTGGGACAGGGGGCCTTGGGCACTGAAGCTTTCTTT. It yields the protein CASSLVLGQGALGTEAFF.

The table lists this clonotype with many counts. CDR3 sequence (DNA): TGTGCCAGCAGCGGAGGGGGGGGACAACTCACTGAAGCTTTCTTT. This encodes CASSGGGGQLTEAFF. V and J are TRBV9 and TRBJ1-1, with a tentative D call TRBD1 (6 bases). Trimming shortened V by 3 bases and J by 4 bases, and 16 bases separated the two germline ends. Germline-derived CDR1 and CDR2 are SGDLS and YYNGEE. The CDR3 is 15 amino acids.

CDR3 sequence: CASSPDRWGTSRRDTQYF. The DNA for the CDR3 is TGTGCCAGCAGCCCTGACCGGTGGGGGACTAGCCGGAGGGATACGCAGTATTTT. The chain couples TRBV3-1 to TRBJ2-3; 9 bases map to TRBD2. V dropped 4 bases and J dropped 6; count of bases not matched to a gene: 17. The CDR3 length is 18 residues. Germline CDR1 reads LGHDT; CDR2 reads YNNKEL (reference sequence).

This clonotype has just a few counts. Its ends do not fully match the called genes, so a read error is possible. The V call is TRBV28, the J call TRBJ1-1; D call uncertain. The CDR3 is 15 amino acids. Looked up from germline, CDR1 is MDHEN and CDR2 is SYDVKM. The CDR3 nucleotides are TGCGCCAGCAGCCAAGATGGAGGAGGGAACAATGAAGCTTTCTTT. It translates to CASSQDGGGNNEAFF.

This clonotype has at least ten counts. The rearrangement uses TRBV19 and TRBJ1-2; D is ambiguous. The CDR3 contains 12 residues. Germline loops: CDR1 LNHDA, CDR2 SQIVND (reference sequence). Trimming removed 10 bases at V and 4 bases at J, with 13 bases between. The CDR3 DNA reads as TGTGCCATCCGGACTGAGGTCTATGGCTACACCTTC. This translates into CAIRTEVYGYTF.

This clonotype was seen ten or more times. The chain couples TRBV6-1 to TRBJ1-3, with D maybe TRBD1 (5 bases). V shed 6 bases and J shed 6 bases, with 15 bases lying between them. Germline V gene lookup returns CDR1 MNHNS and CDR2 SASEGT. This CDR3 has 14 residues. The CDR3 is CASSSPGTENTIYF. CDR3 nucleotides: TGTGCCAGCAGCTCTCCAGGGACGGAAAACACCATATATTTT.

The chain has TRBV6-8 and TRBJ1-1; TRBD1 matches at 7 bases. The CDR3 totals 18 residues. Germline trimming cut 6 bases from V and 0 bases from J; bases unmatched to any gene: 16. In germline, CDR1 is MNHGY, CDR2 SAAAGT. Here the CDR3 reads CASRENPTGLEMNTEAFF. The CDR3 coding sequence is TGTGCCAGCAGGGAGAACCCGACAGGGTTGGAGATGAACACTGAAGCTTTCTTT.

This clonotype was found many times. V and J are TRBV5-7 and TRBJ2-7, with 9 bases matching TRBD1. TRBV5-7 is noted as an ORF with a role that remains uncertain. The CDR3 covers 14 residues. Trimming took 4 bases from V and 4 from J; bases not matched to a gene: 6. The DNA of the CDR3 is TGTGCCAGCAGCGGGGGACAGGGAATTTACGAGCAGTACTTC. Protein sequence: CASSGGQGIYEQYF.

This clonotype has at least ten counts. The V and J genes are TRBV19 and TRBJ1-2; unclear D gene. The germline V gene has CDR1 LNHDA and CDR2 SQIVND (reference sequence). Trimming shortened V by 3 bases and J by 5 bases, and 16 bases separated the two germline ends. CDR3 length equals 15 residues. CDR3 loop: CASSIPPGLGYGYTF. The CDR3 DNA sequence: TGTGCCAGTAGTATTCCGCCAGGACTAGGGTATGGCTACACCTTC.

This clonotype has a count of ten or more. This sequence joins TRBV4-1 and TRBJ1-2; TRBD1 is a possible D gene (5 bases). The CDR3 sequence is 15 residues long. With 1 base removed from V and 5 bases from J, the gap between germline ends came to 14 bases. In germline, CDR1 is MGHRA, CDR2 YSYEKL. The CDR3 region has the DNA TGCGCCAGCAGCCAAGGGGCCGACAGCTTATATGGCTACACCTTC. It encodes CASSQGADSLYGYTF.

In its sample, this clonotype was seen many times. V usage is TRBV18 and J usage is TRBJ1-2; tentative D call: TRBD1 (5 bases). The ends were cut back, 2 bases at V and 6 bases at J, with 13 bases in the middle. Germline V CDR1 and CDR2: KGHSH, LQKENI. The CDR3 runs to 14 residues. CDR3 sequence reads: CASSPSNRPDGYTF. CDR3 nucleotide sequence: TGTGCCAGCTCACCATCGAACAGGCCTGATGGCTACACCTTC.

This clonotype was observed many times. The chain uses TRBV19 and TRBJ2-4, with no clear D. CDR3 length: 13 residues. Germline loops: CDR1 LNHDA, CDR2 SQIVND (reference sequence). Trimming shortened V by 10 bases and J by 0 bases, and 10 bases separated the two germline ends. The CDR3 loop reads CATRSLAKNIQYF. DNA for the CDR3: TGTGCCACCCGTTCCCTAGCCAAAAACATTCAGTACTTC.

V is TRBV28 and J is TRBJ2-7; TRBD1 matches at 7 bases. From germline, CDR1 is MDHEN and CDR2 SYDVKM. J gave up 2 bases and V 3 bases, and 4 bases lay outside the gene matches. The CDR3 totals 14 residues. CDR3 loop: CASSFTGDPYEQYF. The DNA of the CDR3 is TGTGCCAGCAGTTTTACAGGGGACCCCTACGAGCAGTACTTC.